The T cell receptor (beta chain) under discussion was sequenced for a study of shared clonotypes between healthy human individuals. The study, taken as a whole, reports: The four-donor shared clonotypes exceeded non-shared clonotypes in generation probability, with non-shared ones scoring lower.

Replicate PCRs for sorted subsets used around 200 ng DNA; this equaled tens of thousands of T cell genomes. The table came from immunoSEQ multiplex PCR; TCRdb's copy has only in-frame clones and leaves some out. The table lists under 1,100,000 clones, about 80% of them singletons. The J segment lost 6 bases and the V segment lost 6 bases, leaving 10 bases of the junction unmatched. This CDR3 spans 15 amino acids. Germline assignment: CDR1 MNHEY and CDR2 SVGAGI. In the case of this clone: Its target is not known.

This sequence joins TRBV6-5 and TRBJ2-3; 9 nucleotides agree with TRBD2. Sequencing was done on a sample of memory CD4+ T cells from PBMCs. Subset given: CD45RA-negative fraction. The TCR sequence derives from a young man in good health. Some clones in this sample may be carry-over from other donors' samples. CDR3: CASSILAGDTDTQYF. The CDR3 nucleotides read TGTGCCAGCAGCATCTTAGCGGGAGACACGGATACGCAGTATTTT.